The next 22 T cell receptor beta chains were all read from a single sample in a study of molecular identifiers for immune sequencing clone quantification. Each CDR3 protein is one row after TCRdb ran MiXCR on the PCR reads. The sample records 550,000 to 750,000 distinct CDR3 sequences, 15% to 20% being singletons. Sample: naive CD8+ T cells from blood, with Jurkat cell RNA spiked in. Subset noted: FACS-sorted CD8+CD4-CCR7+CD45RA+ naive T cells. Receptor source: a human donor in good health. Some libraries in this study had Jurkat cell RNA spiked in.

The rearrangement links TRBV10-3 to TRBJ2-5; a weak D match, TRBD2 (6 bases). Trimming cost V 10 bases and J 5 bases, with 17 bases left between them. The CDR3 consists of 13 residues. Looked up from germline, CDR1 is ENHRY and CDR2 is SYGVKD. CDR3 sequence reads: CASLASETETQYF. CDR3 nucleotide sequence: TGTGCCAGCCTCGCTAGCGAAACGGAGACCCAGTACTTC.

This clonotype was counted a few times. A much larger clone differs from this one at a single base, so this may be a read error. This chain joins TRBV5-1 and TRBJ2-3; TRBD1 or TRBD2 may be the D gene (5 bases each). The CDR3 is 15 amino acids. Germline V gene sequence: CDR1 SGHRS, CDR2 YFSETQ. The CDR3 DNA is TGCGCCAACAGCTTGGGGCTAAGCCCGGGGGATACGCAGTATTTT. Its protein product is CANSLGLSPGDTQYF. The full variable domain, with the rest looked up from reference TRBV5-1 and TRBJ2-3, is KAGVTQTPRYLIKTRGQQVTLSCSPISGHRSVSWYQQTPGQGLQFLFEYFSETQRNKGNFPGRFSGRQFSNSRSEMNVSTLELGDSALYLCANSLGLSPGDTQYFGPGTRLTVL.

This clonotype showed up just a few times. This chain connects TRBV2 to TRBJ1-3, with D possibly matching TRBD1 (5 bases). CDR3 length: 15 residues. The V and J ends lost 6 bases and 0 bases respectively, with 12 bases between them. CDR1 and CDR2 from the germline V gene are SNHLY and FYNNEI. CDR3 region: CASRQGTDSGNTIYF. DNA for the CDR3: TGTGCCAGCAGGCAGGGAACAGACTCTGGAAACACCATATATTTT. The full variable domain, in which reference TRBV2 and TRBJ1-3 provide the parts outside the CDR3, is EPEVTQTPSHQVTQMGQEVILRCVPISNHLYFYWYRQILGQKVEFLVSFYNNEISEKSEIFDDQFSVERPDGSNFTLKIRSTKLEDSAMYFCASRQGTDSGNTIYFGEGSWLTVV.

CDR3 residues: CASSQDGGTGVPYTF. CDR3 DNA sequence: TGTGCCAGCAGCCAAGACGGCGGGACAGGAGTACCCTACACCTTC. The gene calls are TRBV14 and TRBJ1-2, with 8 bases lining up with TRBD1. Germline CDR1 reads SGHDN; CDR2 reads FVKESK. The V and J ends lost 0 bases and 10 bases, in that order; junction bases with no gene match: 10. The CDR3 covers 15 residues.

This clonotype was observed many times. The V gene is TRBV10-3, the J gene TRBJ2-7; D is unresolved. Trimming cost V 0 bases and J 5 bases, with 8 bases left between them. Germline-derived CDR1 and CDR2 are ENHRY and SYGVKD. The CDR3 is 13 amino acids. The CDR3 coding sequence is TGTGCCATCAGTGAGTCCGGGCCTAACGAGCAGTACTTC. Amino acid sequence: CAISESGPNEQYF.

This clonotype was detected many times. V is TRBV2 and J is TRBJ2-7; either TRBD1 or TRBD2 may supply D (5 bases each). The CDR3 is 14 amino acids. V lost 2 bases, J lost 2 bases, and 10 bases lay in between. Germline CDR1 and CDR2: SNHLY and FYNNEI. The CDR3 coding sequence is TGTGCCAGCAGTGAAAGGGACGGAGCCTACGAGCAGTACTTC. Amino acid sequence: CASSERDGAYEQYF.

This clonotype was picked up a small number of times. The V call is TRBV7-8, the J call TRBJ1-4; 9 bases line up with TRBD1. The CDR3 is 15 residues long. The germline gives CDR1 SGHVS, CDR2 FQNEAQ. The junction had 7 bases not matched to a gene; V was cut back by 4 bases and J by 7 bases. CDR3 sequence (DNA): TGTGCCAGCAGCTGGACCGGGACAGGGACTGAAAAACTGTTTTTT. Translating gives CASSWTGTGTEKLFF.

This clonotype was counted only a few times. V and J are TRBV7-2 and TRBJ2-3; D might be TRBD1 or TRBD2, each matching 6 bases. With 5 bases removed from V and 2 bases from J, the gap between germline ends came to 20 bases. This CDR3 has 17 amino acids. Germline CDR1 SGHTA, CDR2 FQGNSA. The CDR3 loop reads CASSRSSRGESTDTQYF. In DNA, the CDR3 is TGTGCCAGCAGCCGATCCTCGAGGGGGGAATCCACAGATACGCAGTATTTT.

There are a few counts of this clonotype. The V call is TRBV27, the J call TRBJ2-1; perhaps TRBD1 as D (6 bases). Per germline, CDR1 MNHEY and CDR2 SMNVEV (reference sequence). Trimming left V 6 bases short and J 6 bases short, with 15 bases between. This CDR3 region has 14 residues. CDR3 bases: TGTGCCAGCAGGGGGGACAACTTCCTCAATGAGCAGTTCTTC. Translation gives CASRGDNFLNEQFF.

As regards this clonotype: Since no conserved phenylalanine or tryptophan closes the CDR3, a read error is the likely cause. J is TRBJ1-1 and V is TRBV4-3, with TRBD1 as a possible D gene (6 bases). Germline V gene lookup returns CDR1 LGHNA and CDR2 YSLEER. Trimming shortened V by 3 bases and J by 6 bases, and 20 bases separated the two germline ends. The CDR3 runs 16 residues. CDR3 coding DNA: TGCGCCAGCAGCCAGTGGGGAATTGGGAAGGGGGCTGAAGCTTTCCTT. Encoded protein: CASSQWGIGKGAEAFL.

Note on this clonotype: This may be a read error, as it is one base from a much larger clone. The chain carries TRBV6-5 and TRBJ2-1; tentative D call: TRBD2 (7 bases). The CDR3 is 14 residues long. The V gene's germline CDR1 is MNHEY and CDR2 SVGAGI. The CDR3 protein is CAISYAGAGDEQFF. Here the CDR3 DNA reads TGTGCCATCAGTTACGCGGGGGCCGGGGATGAGCAGTTCTTC.

This sequence joins TRBV19 and TRBJ1-1; 7 bases are shared with TRBD1. CDR1 and CDR2 from the germline V gene are LNHDA and SQIVND (reference sequence). The CDR3 has 16 amino acids. The V segment lost 6 bases and the J segment 0 bases; nucleotides outside the gene matches: 10. The CDR3 DNA follows: TGTGCCAGTAGCGTGACAGGGCTTTTTATGAACACTGAAGCTTTCTTT. It translates to CASSVTGLFMNTEAFF.

The CDR3 reads CATSRAGGSYNEQFF. CDR3 sequence (DNA): TGTGCCACCAGCCGTGCGGGAGGTTCCTACAATGAGCAGTTCTTC. The chain couples TRBV24-1 to TRBJ2-1, with TRBD2 identical over 8 bases. CDR3 length: 15 residues. V lost 7 bases, J lost 1 base, and 5 bases stayed unmatched. Germline V gene sequence: CDR1 KGHDR, CDR2 SFDVKD.

This clonotype has only a few counts. This rearrangement joins TRBV7-9 to TRBJ1-4, with D perhaps TRBD1 (5 bases). Germline V gene data show CDR1 as SEHNR and CDR2 as FQNEAQ (reference sequence). The ends were cut back, 4 bases at V and 5 bases at J, with 17 bases in the middle. The CDR3 extends over 16 amino acids. CDR3 amino acids: CASSSPMWGENEKLFF. CDR3 sequence (DNA): TGTGCCAGCAGCTCCCCCATGTGGGGGGAAAATGAAAAACTGTTTTTT.

This clonotype has ten or more counts. The chain combines TRBV19 with TRBJ2-4; D is uncertain. Germline CDR1 is LNHDA and CDR2 is SQIVND (reference sequence). The CDR3 extends over 17 amino acids. The V and J ends lost 1 base and 1 base respectively, with 14 bases between them. The CDR3 is CASSIVSTQRAKNIQYF. The CDR3 region has the DNA TGTGCCAGTAGTATAGTTTCCACCCAGAGGGCCAAAAACATTCAGTACTTC.

CDR3 loop: CASSEAGGPSREQFF. CDR3 nucleotide sequence: TGTGCCAGCAGCGAGGCGGGAGGGCCTAGCAGGGAGCAGTTCTTC. The chain recombines TRBV11-1 with TRBJ2-1; 9 bases align to TRBD2. V trimming: 5 bases; J trimming: 10 bases; junction bases outside the gene matches: 12. The germline V gene encodes CDR1 SGHAT and CDR2 FQDESV (reference sequence). CDR3 size: 15 residues.

This clonotype came up many times. The gene calls are TRBV28 and TRBJ2-7, with D possibly being TRBD1 (5 bases). V was cut by 3 bases and J by 4 bases, with 10 bases left in between. This CDR3 has 13 amino acids. CDR1 and CDR2 from the germline V gene are MDHEN and SYDVKM. The CDR3 loop reads CASSFGSGYEQYF. As DNA, the CDR3 is TGTGCCAGCAGTTTTGGGTCAGGGTACGAGCAGTACTTC. Supplemented by reference TRBV28 and TRBJ2-7, the full variable domain reads DVKVTQSSRYLVKRTGEKVFLECVQDMDHENMFWYRQDPGLGLRLIYFSYDVKMKEKGDIPEGYSVSREKKERFSLILESASTNQTSMYLCASSFGSGYEQYFGPGTRLTVT.

The rearrangement uses TRBV6-2 or TRBV6-3 and TRBJ2-3, with D perhaps matching TRBD1 (5 bases). Germline V gene lookup returns CDR1 MNHEY and CDR2 SVGEGT. The CDR3 is made up of 14 amino acids. Trimming pared 2 bases from V and 2 bases from J, leaving 8 bases between. The CDR3 protein is CASSYAGHTDTQYF. The CDR3 DNA sequence: TGTGCCAGCAGTTACGCAGGGCACACAGATACGCAGTATTTT.

Points on this clonotype: A much bigger clone sits one base away, suggesting this may be a read error. The chain is built from TRBV12-3 or TRBV12-4 and TRBJ2-3, with TRBD2 matching 8 bases. This CDR3 comprises 15 residues. The CDR3 here is CASSFSGGSTDTRYF. The DNA for the CDR3 is TGTGCCAGCAGTTTTTCGGGGGGGTCCACAGATACGCGGTATTTT.

The chain couples TRBV27 to TRBJ2-2; D unclear. The CDR3 has 16 residues. The germline V gene has CDR1 MNHEY and CDR2 SMNVEV (reference sequence). V was pared by 5 bases and J by 6 bases, with 19 bases between. The CDR3 DNA follows: TGTGCCAGCAGTGTCCTAAGGAGCTTGGGTCCCGGGGAGCTGTTTTTT. Amino acids: CASSVLRSLGPGELFF.

This clonotype was seen at least ten times. The CDR3 sequence is CASSYSTVGGGNQPQHF. CDR3 nucleotides: TGTGCCAGCAGTTACTCGACAGTCGGGGGAGGCAATCAGCCCCAGCATTTT. The chain combines TRBV6-2 or TRBV6-3 with TRBJ1-5; the D gene is possibly TRBD1 (5 bases). The germline gives CDR1 MNHEY, CDR2 SVGEGT. This CDR3 has 17 amino acids. Trimming stripped 0 bases from V and 2 bases from J, with 14 bases between.

With respect to this clonotype: This may come from a read error, since a much larger clone is one base off. The V and J genes are TRBV15 and TRBJ1-2; a weak D match, TRBD1 (5 bases). Germline CDR1 reads LNHNV; CDR2 reads YYDKDF (reference sequence). Trimming removed 5 bases at V and 1 base at J, with 17 bases between. CDR3 size: 16 residues. CDR3 nucleotides: TGTGCCACCAGCCAAGATGCTGGACAATTTAACTATGGCTACACCTTC. Protein sequence: CATSQDAGQFNYGYTF. The complete variable domain, with remaining parts taken from reference TRBV15 and TRBJ1-2, reads DAMVIQNPRYQVTQFGKPVTLSCSQTLNHNVMYWYQQKSSQAPKLLFHYYDKDFNNEADTPDNFQSRRPNTSFCFLDIRSPGLGDTAMYLCATSQDAGQFNYGYTFGSGTRLTVV.